The clone carrying this T cell receptor (beta chain) has more than one count but fewer than ten. The CDR3 sequence is 15 residues long. CDR1 SGHDT and CDR2 YYEEEE come from the germline V gene. The V end lost 1 base, the J end lost 0 bases, and 9 bases lay between the germline ends. The source of the sample is a study of patients and donors after allogeneic stem cell transplantation. TCRdb itself ran the RT-PCR reads through MiXCR, one entry per CDR3 protein. This sample has about a million distinct CDR3 sequences, with over 15% found just once. This clonotype originated in a human donor who was either an allogeneic HSCT recipient or a stem cell or donor lymphocyte infusion donor (not recorded which). It is not recorded whose cells these are; they may come from a transplant donor. The chain is built from TRBV5-6 and TRBJ2-3; D is unresolved. The sample consisted of blood, either unsorted or a sorted T cell fraction (not recorded which). Here the CDR3 reads CASSLRAASTDTQYF. The CDR3 DNA sequence: TGTGCCAGCAGCTTGAGGGCAGCTAGCACAGATACGCAGTATTTT.